One and the same sample provided the 9 T cell receptor beta chains below, sequenced in a study of blood T cells in healthy people across ages. It was with a sample-barcoded 5' primer and a J-beta primer mix that a second PCR of roughly 6 to 11 cycles was run. TCRdb re-derived calls from the 5' RACE reads in MiXCR, one entry per CDR3 protein. The sample includes 450,000 to 600,000 distinct CDR3 sequences, about 28% seen only once; the top ten take about 3.3%. The data were also submitted as part of a second study, on T cells of mothers and their children.

The sample was blood. Every receptor here comes from a boy between 2 and 10 years old in good health.

This clonotype occurred a few times. The chain combines TRBV6-4 with TRBJ2-2, with 7 bases identical to TRBD1. V dropped 0 bases and J dropped 1; count of bases not matched to a gene: 11. CDR1 and CDR2 (germline): MRHNA, SNTAGT. This CDR3 comprises 19 residues. The CDR3 coding sequence is TGTGCCAGCAGTGACTCATTCCGTCCCGGGACAGAGAACACCGGGGAGCTGTTTTTT. Its translation: CASSDSFRPGTENTGELFF.

As DNA, the CDR3 is TGTGCCAGCAGTTACTCGAGGGACAGGGGTAACATTCAGTACTTC. Its protein is CASSYSRDRGNIQYF. The gene calls are TRBV6-5 and TRBJ2-4; 10 bases match TRBD1. The CDR3 is 15 amino acids. Germline CDR1 reads MNHEY; CDR2 reads SVGAGI. With V trimmed by 0 bases and J by 7 bases, 3 bases remained unmatched.

The chain joins TRBV3-1 to TRBJ2-7; D is tentatively TRBD1 or TRBD2 (5 bases each). Judging by the DNA end, TRBJ2-1 fits better; the J call may be wrong. The CDR3 extends over 16 amino acids. Germline V gene data show CDR1 as LGHDT and CDR2 as YNNKEL (reference sequence). This CDR3 is CASDPGPRDGYNEQFF. CDR3 sequence (DNA): TGTGCCAGCGACCCGGGCCCCCGGGACGGTTACAATGAGCAGTTCTTC.

The V and J genes are TRBV5-1 and TRBJ1-3; no reliable D call. The CDR3 runs to 17 residues. Germline values: CDR1 SGHRS, CDR2 YFSETQ. V was shortened by 1 base and J by 2 bases, with 16 bases between the two germline ends. CDR3 region: CASSLNGPLWTGNTIYF. CDR3 nucleotide sequence: TGCGCCAGCAGCTTGAATGGGCCGCTGTGGACTGGAAACACCATATATTTT.

This sequence joins TRBV3-1 and TRBJ2-7; D remains unclear. There are 13 residues in the CDR3. V was cut by 1 base and J by 2 bases, with 6 bases left in between. Germline V lookup: CDR1 LGHDT, CDR2 YNNKEL (reference sequence). The CDR3 DNA reads as TGTGCCAGCAGCCAAGCAGTGCCCTACGAGCAGTACTTC. The encoded protein is CASSQAVPYEQYF.

This clonotype turned up a few times. The rearrangement links TRBV7-2 to TRBJ2-4, with TRBD2 identical over 13 bases. The CDR3 runs to 16 residues. Germline V gene sequence: CDR1 SGHTA, CDR2 FQGNSA. V dropped 5 bases and J dropped 5; count of bases not matched to a gene: 6. The CDR3 loop is CASSKGLAGLENIQYF. CDR3 DNA sequence: TGTGCCAGCAGCAAGGGACTAGCGGGGCTCGAAAACATTCAGTACTTC.

The chain links TRBV9 to TRBJ2-6; no definite D call. The CDR3 spans 14 residues. The V end lost 2 bases, the J end lost 2 bases, and 5 bases lay between the germline ends. Germline CDR1 reads SGDLS; CDR2 reads YYNGEE. CDR3 sequence (DNA): TGTGCCAGCAGCGTCCAGACTGGGGCCAACGTCCTGACTTTC. Protein product: CASSVQTGANVLTF.

A few counts support this clonotype. V gene TRBV7-9 combines with J gene TRBJ2-6; no reliable D call. Germline CDR1 reads SEHNR; CDR2 reads FQNEAQ (reference sequence). The CDR3 extends over 14 amino acids. The CDR3 DNA sequence: TGTAAGTACAGCGAAGATTCTGGGGCCAACGTCCTGACTTTC. Translation gives CKYSEDSGANVLTF.

J is TRBJ2-5 and V is TRBV28; 9 positions match TRBD2. The V segment lost 7 bases and the J segment 4 bases; nucleotides outside the gene matches: 7. The V gene's germline CDR1 is MDHEN and CDR2 SYDVKM. This CDR3 spans 14 amino acids. The CDR3 DNA sequence: TGTGCCAGCACTCTAGCGGGATCAGGAGAGACCCAGTACTTC. Its translation: CASTLAGSGETQYF. The complete variable domain, with remaining parts taken from reference TRBV28 and TRBJ2-5, reads DVKVTQSSRYLVKRTGEKVFLECVQDMDHENMFWYRQDPGLGLRLIYFSYDVKMKEKGDIPEGYSVSREKKERFSLILESASTNQTSMYLCASTLAGSGETQYFGPGTRLLVL.